The entry below describes one T cell receptor beta chain. The data derive from a study of T cells in Graves' hyperthyroidism and ophthalmopathy. Germline V CDR1 and CDR2: KGHSH, LQKENI. The CDR3 length is 15 residues. Trimming shortened V by 0 bases and J by 0 bases, and 8 bases separated the two germline ends. From RNA transcripts, TCR beta CDR3 regions were amplified. TCR CDR3 regions were first amplified by RT-PCR with HTBI primers. One entry per CDR3 protein, called by TCRdb with MiXCR from the multiplex PCR reads. This sample carries a few hundred thousand distinct CDR3 sequences, roughly 25% of them seen once, and the ten largest clones take about 70%.

This clonotype originated in a man between 50 and 59 years old with Graves' hyperthyroidism. The V gene is TRBV18, the J gene TRBJ1-1; D remains unclear. Sequencing was carried out using blood. The CDR3 protein is CASSPPSGVNTEAFF. The CDR3 DNA sequence: TGTGCCAGCTCACCACCTTCCGGAGTGAACACTGAAGCTTTCTTT.